This is a list of T cell receptor beta chains from one sample in a study of T cell responses to AZD1222 COVID-19 vaccine. Only in-frame clones appear in the TCRdb table, and some are missing; sequencing was by immunoSEQ multiplex PCR. Here the sample spans some 70,000 clones, 65% to 90% being singletons. Sample: peripheral blood, taken on day 0 of AZD1222 vaccination. Every receptor here comes from an adult in good health. Each CDR3 is given with its conserved first and last residue. A D gene is named only where the DNA matches it firmly. Size tells how often a clone was seen (once, few, many) or the class of an expanded clone, and some rows leave it out.

CDR3: CASSPPGATEAFF
DNA: TGTGCCAGCTCACCACCGGGAGCAACTGAAGCTTTCTTT
V: TRBV18
D: .
J: TRBJ1-1
size: .

CDR3: CASSRDRAGRITEAFF
DNA: TGTGCCAGCAGTCGGGACAGGGCTGGTAGGATCACTGAAGCTTTCTTT
V: TRBV6-2/TRBV6-3
D: TRBD1
J: TRBJ1-1
size: .

CDR3: CASSPRMGQYEQYF
DNA: TGTGCCAGCAGCCCGCGCATGGGACAGTACGAGCAGTACTTC
V: TRBV11-3
D: TRBD1
J: TRBJ2-7
size: few

CDR3: CASSQESSGGVTGELFF
DNA: TGCGCCAGCAGCCAAGAGTCCAGCGGGGGGGTTACCGGGGAGCTGTTTTTT
V: TRBV4-1
D: TRBD2
J: TRBJ2-2
size: once

CDR3: CASSPGTGYGNTIYF
DNA: TGTGCCAGCAGCCCCGGGACAGGCTACGGAAACACCATATATTTT
V: TRBV5-5
D: TRBD1
J: TRBJ1-3
size: .

CDR3: CASTPPSGGAHEQYF
DNA: TGTGCCAGCACCCCACCTAGCGGGGGGGCCCACGAGCAGTACTTC
V: TRBV6-5
D: TRBD2
J: TRBJ2-7
size: .

CDR3: CASGPAGRPLSYNEQFF
DNA: TGTGCTAGTGGCCCGGCGGGACGGCCCCTCTCCTACAATGAGCAGTTCTTC
V: TRBV12-5
D: .
J: TRBJ2-1
size: .

CDR3: CASSVGGTEAFF
DNA: TGTGCCAGCAGCGTAGGGGGGACTGAAGCTTTCTTT
V: TRBV9
D: .
J: TRBJ1-1
size: .

CDR3: CASSQGTGAGTDTQYF
DNA: TGCGCCAGCAGCCAGGGGACAGGGGCGGGCACAGATACGCAGTATTTT
V: TRBV4-3
D: TRBD1
J: TRBJ2-3
size: .

CDR3: CASSLGRTGELFF
DNA: TGTGCCAGCAGCTTGGGACGCACCGGGGAGCTGTTTTTT
V: TRBV7-9
D: .
J: TRBJ2-2
size: .

CDR3: CASSLVGSNQETQYF
DNA: TGCGCCAGCAGCTTGGTAGGTTCTAACCAAGAGACCCAGTACTTC
V: TRBV5-1
D: .
J: TRBJ2-5
size: .

CDR3: CASSLDGHMNTEAFF
DNA: TGTGCCAGCAGCTTGGATGGGCACATGAACACTGAAGCTTTCTTT
V: TRBV5-4
D: .
J: TRBJ1-1
size: .

CDR3: CASRGLTGELFF
DNA: TGTGCCAGCAGAGGCCTCACCGGGGAGCTGTTTTTT
V: TRBV12-3/TRBV12-4
D: .
J: TRBJ2-2
size: .

CDR3: CASSLDLAGGPNEQFF
DNA: TGTGCCAGCAGCTTAGATCTGGCGGGGGGGCCCAATGAGCAGTTCTTC
V: TRBV11-3
D: TRBD2
J: TRBJ2-1
size: .

CDR3: CASSVGRVANTIYF
DNA: TGTGCCAGCAGCGTAGGAAGGGTCGCCAACACCATATATTTT
V: TRBV9
D: .
J: TRBJ1-3
size: .

CDR3: CASSLAVLSGEQYF
DNA: TGTGCCAGCAGCTTAGCGGTTTTGTCCGGCGAGCAGTACTTC
V: TRBV7-2
D: .
J: TRBJ2-7
size: .

CDR3: CASRMGPNYGYTF
DNA: TGTGCCAGCAGAATGGGTCCCAACTATGGCTACACCTTC
V: TRBV3-1/TRBV3-2
D: .
J: TRBJ1-2
size: .

CDR3: CASGTGGNTEAFF
DNA: TGTGCCAGCGGGACAGGGGGTAACACTGAAGCTTTCTTT
V: TRBV25-1
D: TRBD1
J: TRBJ1-1
size: .

CDR3: CASSLGQPSGNTIYF
DNA: TGTGCCAGCAGCTTGGGACAGCCCTCTGGAAACACCATATATTTT
V: TRBV5-4
D: .
J: TRBJ1-3
size: .

CDR3: CASSPGSGNTIYF
DNA: TGCGCCAGCAGTCCAGGGTCTGGAAACACCATATATTTT
V: TRBV5-1
D: .
J: TRBJ1-3
size: .

CDR3: CASSQVWTGNTEAFF
DNA: TGCGCCAGCAGCCAAGTCTGGACAGGGAACACTGAAGCTTTCTTT
V: TRBV4-3
D: TRBD1
J: TRBJ1-1
size: .

CDR3: CASSTSVVQETQYF
DNA: TGCGCCAGCAGCACTAGCGTCGTCCAAGAGACCCAGTACTTC
V: TRBV10-2
D: TRBD2
J: TRBJ2-5
size: .

CDR3: CASSVGLMNTEAFF
DNA: TGTGCCAGCAGCGTAGGGCTGATGAACACTGAAGCTTTCTTT
V: TRBV9
D: .
J: TRBJ1-1
size: .

CDR3: CASSVQGNYGYTF
DNA: TGTGCCAGTAGTGTTCAGGGTAACTATGGCTACACCTTC
V: TRBV19
D: .
J: TRBJ1-2
size: .

CDR3: CASSVGVAEGTDTQYF
DNA: TGTGCCAGCAGCGTAGGTGTAGCGGAGGGAACAGATACGCAGTATTTT
V: TRBV9
D: .
J: TRBJ2-3
size: .

CDR3: CASSMAGQTLYGYTF
DNA: TGTGCCAGCAGCATGGCGGGACAGACGCTGTACGGCTACACCTTC
V: TRBV11-2
D: TRBD1
J: TRBJ1-2
size: .

CDR3: CASTSGDRGEKLFF
DNA: TGTGCCAGCACCTCAGGGGACAGGGGTGAAAAACTGTTTTTT
V: TRBV7-9
D: TRBD1
J: TRBJ1-4
size: few

CDR3: CASSRDSYGYTF
DNA: TGTGCCAGCAGTCGGGACAGCTATGGCTACACCTTC
V: TRBV6-5
D: TRBD1
J: TRBJ1-2
size: .

CDR3: CASSLELAGGPYEQYF
DNA: TGTGCCAGCAGCTTAGAACTAGCGGGGGGACCCTACGAGCAGTACTTC
V: TRBV7-2
D: TRBD2
J: TRBJ2-7
size: .

CDR3: CASSLAHPGQGDEQYF
DNA: TGTGCCAGCAGCCTTGCTCACCCGGGACAGGGGGACGAGCAGTACTTC
V: TRBV27
D: TRBD1
J: TRBJ2-7
size: once

CDR3: CASSPGTGSPLHF
DNA: TGTGCCAGCAGCCCCGGGACCGGTTCACCCCTCCACTTT
V: TRBV12-3/TRBV12-4
D: .
J: TRBJ1-6
size: .

CDR3: CASSLSPGGHGNTIYF
DNA: TGTGCCAGCAGCTTAAGTCCAGGGGGACATGGAAACACCATATATTTT
V: TRBV7-9
D: TRBD1
J: TRBJ1-3
size: .

CDR3: CASSSGTGRETQYF
DNA: TGCGCCAGCAGCTCAGGGACAGGTCGGGAGACCCAGTACTTC
V: TRBV5-1
D: TRBD1
J: TRBJ2-5
size: .

CDR3: CASRGLLDTQYF
DNA: TGTGCCAGCAGGGGGCTGTTAGATACGCAGTATTTT
V: TRBV27
D: .
J: TRBJ2-3
size: .

CDR3: CASRQGLEQYF
DNA: TGTGCCAGCAGACAGGGGCTTGAGCAGTACTTC
V: TRBV27
D: TRBD1
J: TRBJ2-7
size: few

CDR3: CASTRTDNTGELFF
DNA: TGCGCCAGCACACGGACAGACAACACCGGGGAGCTGTTTTTT
V: TRBV5-1
D: .
J: TRBJ2-2
size: few

CDR3: CASSQGQVQETQYF
DNA: TGTGCCAGCAGCCAAGGACAGGTTCAAGAGACCCAGTACTTC
V: TRBV3-1/TRBV3-2
D: .
J: TRBJ2-5
size: .

CDR3: CASSFSAGAYEQYF
DNA: TGTGCCAGCAGCTTCTCGGCGGGGGCCTACGAGCAGTACTTC
V: TRBV11-1
D: TRBD2
J: TRBJ2-7
size: .

CDR3: CASSQATGGDYGYTF
DNA: TGTGCCAGCAGCCAAGCCACAGGGGGCGACTATGGCTACACCTTC
V: TRBV3-1/TRBV3-2
D: TRBD1
J: TRBJ1-2
size: once

CDR3: CASSQSTGELFF
DNA: TGTGCCAGCAGCCAATCTACCGGGGAGCTGTTTTTT
V: TRBV4-2
D: .
J: TRBJ2-2
size: .

CDR3: CASSYSQYQETQYF
DNA: TGTGCCAGCAGTTACTCCCAGTACCAAGAGACCCAGTACTTC
V: TRBV6-5
D: .
J: TRBJ2-5
size: .

CDR3: CASSASRGKNTEAFF
DNA: TGTGCCAGCAGCGCCTCTCGGGGGAAGAACACTGAAGCTTTCTTT
V: TRBV9
D: .
J: TRBJ1-1
size: few

CDR3: CASSTQGANEQFF
DNA: TGTGCCAGCAGCACACAGGGGGCGAATGAGCAGTTCTTC
V: TRBV7-9
D: TRBD1
J: TRBJ2-1
size: .

CDR3: CSVEDTGSSYEQYF
DNA: TGCAGCGTTGAAGACACTGGTAGCTCCTACGAGCAGTACTTC
V: TRBV29-1
D: .
J: TRBJ2-7
size: .

CDR3: CASSLGQGGSYEQYF
DNA: TGTGCCAGCAGCTTAGGACAGGGGGGCTCCTACGAGCAGTACTTC
V: TRBV11-3
D: TRBD1
J: TRBJ2-7
size: .

CDR3: CASREKWWDQPQHF
DNA: TGTGCCAGCAGGGAGAAGTGGTGGGATCAGCCCCAGCATTTT
V: TRBV28
D: .
J: TRBJ1-5
size: few

CDR3: CASSLANRGTYGYTF
DNA: TGTGCCAGCAGCTTAGCTAACAGGGGGACCTATGGCTACACCTTC
V: TRBV7-8
D: TRBD1
J: TRBJ1-2
size: few

CDR3: CASSTQTNQPQHF
DNA: TGTGCCAGTAGTACACAGACCAATCAGCCCCAGCATTTT
V: TRBV19
D: .
J: TRBJ1-5
size: .

CDR3: CASSLYRVNEKLFF
DNA: TGTGCCAGCAGTTTATACAGGGTTAATGAAAAACTGTTTTTT
V: TRBV28
D: .
J: TRBJ1-4
size: .

CDR3: CASSPTGELFF
DNA: TGTGCCAGCTCACCAACCGGGGAGCTGTTTTTT
V: TRBV18
D: .
J: TRBJ2-2
size: .

CDR3: CASSLQASGANVLTF
DNA: TGTGCCAGCAGCCTACAGGCCTCTGGGGCCAACGTCCTGACTTTC
V: TRBV3-1/TRBV3-2
D: .
J: TRBJ2-6
size: .

CDR3: CASSFMSALEDEQYF
DNA: TGTGCCAGCAGCTTTATGTCCGCTCTCGAGGACGAGCAGTACTTC
V: TRBV7-6
D: .
J: TRBJ2-7
size: .

CDR3: CASSSPSTRGREQYF
DNA: TGTGCCAGCAGCTCCCCGTCAACCAGGGGGCGCGAGCAGTACTTC
V: TRBV7-2
D: TRBD1
J: TRBJ2-7
size: .